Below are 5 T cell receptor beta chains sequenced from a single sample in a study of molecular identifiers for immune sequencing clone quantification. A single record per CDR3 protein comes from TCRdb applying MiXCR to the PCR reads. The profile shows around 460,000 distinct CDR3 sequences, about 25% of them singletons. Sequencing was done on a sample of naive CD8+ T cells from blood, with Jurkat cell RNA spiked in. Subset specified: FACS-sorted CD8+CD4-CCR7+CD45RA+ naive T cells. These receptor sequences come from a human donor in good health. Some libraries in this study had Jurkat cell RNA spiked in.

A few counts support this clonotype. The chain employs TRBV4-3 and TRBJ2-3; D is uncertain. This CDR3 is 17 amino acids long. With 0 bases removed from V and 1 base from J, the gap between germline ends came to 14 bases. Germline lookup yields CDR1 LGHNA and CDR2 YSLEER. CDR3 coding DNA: TGCGCCAGCAGCCAAGATGTAGGATCCGGCGGCACAGATACGCAGTATTTT. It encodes CASSQDVGSGGTDTQYF.

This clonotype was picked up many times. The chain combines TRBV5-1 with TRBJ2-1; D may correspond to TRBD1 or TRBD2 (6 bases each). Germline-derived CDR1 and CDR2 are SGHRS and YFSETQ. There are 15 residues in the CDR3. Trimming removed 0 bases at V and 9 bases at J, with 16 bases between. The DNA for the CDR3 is TGCGCCAGCAGCTTGGCTGAAGGGGGGTACGCTGAGCAGTTCTTC. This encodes CASSLAEGGYAEQFF.

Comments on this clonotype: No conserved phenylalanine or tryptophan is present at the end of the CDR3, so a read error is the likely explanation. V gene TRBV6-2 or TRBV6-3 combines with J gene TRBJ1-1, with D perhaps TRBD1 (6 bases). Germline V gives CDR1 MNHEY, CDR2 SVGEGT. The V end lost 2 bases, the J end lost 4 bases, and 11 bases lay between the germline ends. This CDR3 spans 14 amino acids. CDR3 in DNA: TGTGCCAGCAGTTACCAGGGGTCATTCACTGAAGCTTTCCTT. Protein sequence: CASSYQGSFTEAFL.

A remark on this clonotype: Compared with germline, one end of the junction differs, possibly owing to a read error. CDR3 amino acids: CAASDVGQYHEQFF. DNA for the CDR3: TGTGCCGCCAGTGATGTAGGACAGTACCATGAGCAGTTCTTC. The chain uses TRBV24-1 and TRBJ2-1; D possibly corresponds to TRBD1 (6 bases). CDR1 is KGHDR, CDR2 SFDVKD, per germline. This CDR3 has 14 amino acids.

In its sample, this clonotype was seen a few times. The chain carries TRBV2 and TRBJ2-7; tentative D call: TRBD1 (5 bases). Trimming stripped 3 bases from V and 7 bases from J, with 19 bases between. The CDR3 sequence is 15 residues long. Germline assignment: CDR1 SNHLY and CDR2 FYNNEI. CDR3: CASSETDWPPEEQYF. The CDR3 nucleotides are TGTGCCAGCAGTGAGACAGATTGGCCCCCGGAGGAGCAGTACTTC.